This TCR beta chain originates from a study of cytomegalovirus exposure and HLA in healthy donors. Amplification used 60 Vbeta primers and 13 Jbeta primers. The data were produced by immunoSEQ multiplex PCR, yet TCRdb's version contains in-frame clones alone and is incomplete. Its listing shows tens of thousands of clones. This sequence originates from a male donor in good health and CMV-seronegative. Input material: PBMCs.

The CDR3 here is CASSVAYQETQYF. Here the CDR3 DNA reads TGTGCCAGCAGCGTAGCCTACCAAGAGACCCAGTACTTC. The rearrangement joins TRBV9 to TRBJ2-5; D remains ambiguous. Trimming left V 0 bases short and J 0 bases short, with 3 bases between. CDR1 and CDR2 from the germline V gene are SGDLS and YYNGEE. The CDR3 consists of 13 residues.